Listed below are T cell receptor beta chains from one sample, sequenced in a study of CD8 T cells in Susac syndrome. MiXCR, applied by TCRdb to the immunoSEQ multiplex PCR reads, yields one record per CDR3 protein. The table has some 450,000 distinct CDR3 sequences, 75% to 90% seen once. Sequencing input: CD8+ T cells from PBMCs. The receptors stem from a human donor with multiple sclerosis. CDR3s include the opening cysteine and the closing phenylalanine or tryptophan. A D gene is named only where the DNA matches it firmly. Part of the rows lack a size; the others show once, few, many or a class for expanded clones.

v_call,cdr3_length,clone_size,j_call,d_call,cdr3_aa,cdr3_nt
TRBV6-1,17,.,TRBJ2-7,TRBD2,CASSEEGTSGVLYEQYF,TGTGCCAGCAGTGAAGAGGGGACTAGCGGGGTTCTCTACGAGCAGTACTTC
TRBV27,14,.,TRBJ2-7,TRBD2,CASSPPGTTHEQYF,TGTGCCAGCAGTCCGCCGGGGACTACCCACGAGCAGTACTTC
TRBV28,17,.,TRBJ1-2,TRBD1,CAGRLGTVFPANYGYTF,TGTGCCGGAAGGTTGGGGACAGTTTTCCCAGCTAACTATGGCTACACCTTC
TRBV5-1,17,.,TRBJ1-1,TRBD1,CASSSDRTGNRNTEAFF,TGCGCCAGCAGCTCGGATAGGACAGGGAATCGGAACACTGAAGCTTTCTTT
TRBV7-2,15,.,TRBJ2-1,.,CASSLVLGRDSEQFF,TGTGCCAGCAGCTTAGTACTGGGTCGGGATTCTGAGCAGTTCTTC
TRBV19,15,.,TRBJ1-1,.,CASSTSTGGHTEAFF,TGTGCCAGTAGTACCTCGACGGGCGGGCACACTGAAGCTTTCTTT
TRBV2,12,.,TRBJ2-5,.,CASIGGPETQYF,TGTGCCAGCATCGGGGGTCCAGAGACCCAGTACTTC
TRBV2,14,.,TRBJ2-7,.,CASSDSGDPYEQYF,TGTGCCAGCAGTGATTCCGGGGACCCCTACGAGCAGTACTTC
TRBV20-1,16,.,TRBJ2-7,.,CSALQPAGTRSYERYF,TGCAGTGCCCTGCAGCCGGCGGGGACTCGCTCCTACGAGCGGTACTTC
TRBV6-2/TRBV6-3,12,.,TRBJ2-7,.,CASSYRAYEQYF,TGTGCCAGCAGTTACAGGGCCTACGAGCAGTACTTC
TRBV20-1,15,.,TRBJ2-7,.,CSARDNWGASYEQYF,TGCAGTGCGCGTGACAATTGGGGGGCCTCCTACGAGCAGTACTTC
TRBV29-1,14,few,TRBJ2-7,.,CSVDSHGDSYEQYF,TGCAGCGTTGACTCCCACGGTGATTCCTACGAGCAGTACTTC
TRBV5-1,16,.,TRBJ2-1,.,CASSSSGAGVYNEQFF,TGCGCCAGCAGCTCCTCAGGGGCAGGGGTCTACAATGAGCAGTTCTTC
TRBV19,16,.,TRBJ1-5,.,CASRGLRDGSHQPQHF,TGTGCCAGTAGGGGACTCCGGGACGGATCCCATCAGCCCCAGCATTTT
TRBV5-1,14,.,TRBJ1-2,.,CASSPHDDPYGYTF,TGCGCCAGCAGCCCCCATGACGATCCGTATGGCTACACCTTC
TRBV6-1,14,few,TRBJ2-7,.,CASSLLGASYEQYF,TGTGCCAGCAGTTTGCTAGGGGCGTCCTACGAGCAGTACTTC
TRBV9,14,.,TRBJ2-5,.,CASSAHDGLETQYF,TGTGCCAGCAGCGCTCATGACGGGTTAGAGACCCAGTACTTC
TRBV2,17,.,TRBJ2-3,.,CASSRSGENISTDTQYF,TGTGCCAGCAGTAGGAGCGGAGAAAATATTAGCACAGATACGCAGTATTTT
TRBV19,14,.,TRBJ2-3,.,CASSPSLGPDTQYF,TGTGCCAGTAGTCCGTCCCTGGGGCCAGATACGCAGTATTTT
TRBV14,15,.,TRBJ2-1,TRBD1,CASSQRQGWNNEQFF,TGTGCCAGCAGCCAAAGACAGGGGTGGAACAATGAGCAGTTCTTC
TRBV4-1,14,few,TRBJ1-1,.,CASSGVGEDTEAFF,TGCGCCAGCAGCGGGGTGGGGGAGGACACTGAAGCTTTCTTT
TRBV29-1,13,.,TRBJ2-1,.,CSVNLDAYNEQFF,TGCAGCGTAAACCTGGACGCGTACAATGAGCAGTTCTTC
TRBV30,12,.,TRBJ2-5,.,CAWIGLGETQYF,TGTGCCTGGATAGGTCTAGGGGAGACCCAGTACTTC
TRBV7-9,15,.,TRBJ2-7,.,CASSPTAQGSYEQYF,TGTGCCAGCAGCCCGACGGCACAGGGCTCCTACGAGCAGTACTTC
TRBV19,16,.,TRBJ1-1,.,CASSPIPILMNTEAFF,TGTGCCAGTAGCCCGATCCCAATCCTCATGAACACTGAAGCTTTCTTT
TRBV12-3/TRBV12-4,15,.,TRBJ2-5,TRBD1,CASSDPGTGQETQYF,TGTGCCAGCAGTGACCCCGGGACAGGACAAGAGACCCAGTACTTC
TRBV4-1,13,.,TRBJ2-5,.,CASSQDRQETQYF,TGCGCCAGCAGCCAAGACAGACAAGAGACCCAGTACTTC
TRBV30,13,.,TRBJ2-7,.,CAWSDRISYEQYF,TGTGCCTGGAGCGACAGAATTTCCTACGAGCAGTACTTC
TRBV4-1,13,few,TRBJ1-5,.,CASSQAKNQPQHF,TGCGCCAGCAGCCAAGCGAAGAATCAGCCCCAGCATTTT
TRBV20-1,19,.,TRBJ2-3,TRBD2,CSAASSGGGTLASTDTQYF,TGCAGTGCTGCCAGTAGCGGGGGTGGCACCCTAGCTAGCACAGATACGCAGTATTTT
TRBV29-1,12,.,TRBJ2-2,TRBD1,CSFPGGTGELFF,TGCAGCTTCCCAGGGGGCACCGGGGAGCTGTTTTTT
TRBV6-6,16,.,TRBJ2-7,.,CASTSGGRPSSYEQYF,TGTGCCAGCACCTCGGGGGGCCGACCTTCGTCCTACGAGCAGTACTTC
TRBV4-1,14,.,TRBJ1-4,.,CASSGRSGNEKLFF,TGCGCCAGCAGCGGGAGAAGTGGGAATGAAAAACTGTTTTTT
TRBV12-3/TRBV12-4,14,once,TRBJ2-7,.,CASSLEHRIYEQYF,TGTGCCAGCAGTTTAGAACACAGGATCTACGAGCAGTACTTC
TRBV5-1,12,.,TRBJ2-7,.,CASSWAGGEQYF,TGCGCCAGCAGCTGGGCGGGTGGCGAGCAGTACTTC
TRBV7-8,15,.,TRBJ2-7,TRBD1,CASSLGDRGLGEQYF,TGTGCCAGCAGCCTGGGGGACAGGGGGTTGGGCGAGCAGTACTTC
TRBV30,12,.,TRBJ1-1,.,CAWSIVDTEAFF,TGTGCCTGGAGTATCGTGGACACTGAAGCTTTCTTT
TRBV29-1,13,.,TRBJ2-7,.,CSAGAGGVYEQYF,TGCAGCGCTGGGGCAGGGGGGGTCTACGAGCAGTACTTC
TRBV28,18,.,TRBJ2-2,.,CASRLIPEGTVNTGELFF,TGTGCCAGCAGATTAATCCCGGAGGGGACAGTGAACACCGGGGAGCTGTTTTTT
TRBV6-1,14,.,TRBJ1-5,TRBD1,CASSGGQGAQPQHF,TGTGCCAGCAGTGGCGGACAGGGCGCCCAGCCCCAGCATTTT
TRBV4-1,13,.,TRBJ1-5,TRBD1,CASSQETGDPQHF,TGCGCCAGCAGCCAAGAAACAGGGGATCCCCAGCATTTT
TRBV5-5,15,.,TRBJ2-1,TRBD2,CASSLETSGQAEQFF,TGTGCCAGCAGCCTGGAGACTAGCGGGCAGGCTGAGCAGTTCTTC
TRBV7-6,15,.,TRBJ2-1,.,CASSLASVGAPEQFF,TGTGCCAGCAGCTTAGCCAGCGTGGGGGCTCCTGAGCAGTTCTTC
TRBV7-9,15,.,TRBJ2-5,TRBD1,CASSLAGTVQETQYF,TGTGCCAGCAGCTTAGCGGGGACAGTACAAGAGACCCAGTACTTC
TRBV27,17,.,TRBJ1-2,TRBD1,CASSSGQGSLRLYGYTF,TGTGCCAGCAGTTCAGGACAGGGTAGCCTGCGGCTCTATGGCTACACCTTC
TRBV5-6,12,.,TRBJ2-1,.,CASSFAGNEQFF,TGTGCCAGCAGCTTCGCAGGGAATGAGCAGTTCTTC
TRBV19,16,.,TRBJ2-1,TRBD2,CASSLGLAGEYNEQFF,TGTGCCAGTAGTCTAGGACTAGCGGGAGAGTACAATGAGCAGTTCTTC
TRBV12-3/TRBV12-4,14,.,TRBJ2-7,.,CASSLLGFAYEQYF,TGTGCCAGCAGTTTATTAGGGTTCGCCTACGAGCAGTACTTC